The clone carrying this TCR beta chain was picked up a small number of times. Its specificity is unknown. As to time point: patch test 1, 2 weeks after DPC sensitization. Noted treatment: therapeutic diphenylcyclopropenone sensitization with weekly scalp DPC. The data were taken from a study of human T cells and chemical hapten exposure. Study-wide findings and caveats: A positive correlation with patch test score was found for PT1 expanded TCR counts.

V gave up 5 bases and J gave up 5 bases, with 20 bases separating them. The germline V gene encodes CDR1 LNHDA and CDR2 SQIVND (reference sequence). CDR3 length: 16 residues. TCRdb used MiXCR to reprocess the RACE reads, holding one entry per CDR3 protein. The table shows 65,000 to 80,000 distinct CDR3 sequences, with approximately 10% occurring only once. The sample consisted of whole blood, taken in connection with sensitization to the hapten diphenylcyclopropenone (DPC). This sequence was found in a woman between 50 and 59 years old with alopecia areata. Some clones in this sample may be carry-over from other donors' samples. The chain joins TRBV19 to TRBJ2-3; possible D gene TRBD1, 5 bases. The CDR3 sequence: CASSGYQGGRKDTQYF. Here the CDR3 DNA reads TGTGCCAGTAGTGGCTACCAGGGCGGTCGCAAAGATACGCAGTATTTT. The variable domain in full, completed from reference TRBV19 and TRBJ2-3, reads DGGITQSPKYLFRKEGQNVTLSCEQNLNHDAMYWYRQDPGQGLRLIYYSQIVNDFQKGDIAEGYSVSREKKESFPLTVTSAQKNPTAFYLCASSGYQGGRKDTQYFGPGTRLTVL.